A selection of T cell receptor beta chains follows, all from one sample in a study of T cell repertoires in cytomegalovirus infection. Each CDR3 protein gets one entry after TCRdb re-called the reads with MiXCR. Among approximately 990,000 distinct CDR3 sequences, roughly 30% were seen once, and the ten largest hold around an eighth. The antigens these receptors bind are not known. Material: cultured CD8+ T cells from PBMCs, obtained from culture after CMV antigen stimulation. Receptor source: a human donor in good health (CMV status not recorded). Some clones in this sample may be carry-over from other donors' samples. Each CDR3 is given with its conserved first and last residue. D genes are given only for firm matches. A clone size is listed for some rows: how often the clone was seen (once, few, many), or a class if it is expanded.

d_gene	j_gene	abundance	v_gene	CDR3nt	CDR3aa
-	TRBJ1-1	few	TRBV4-3	TGCGCCAGCAGCCAAACCTTTAGGGCTGATGACACTGAAGCTTTCTTT	CASSQTFRADDTEAFF
-	TRBJ1-1	-	TRBV3-1	TGTGCCAGCAGCCAGCTGGACGAGGGTGATACTGAAGCTTTCTTT	CASSQLDEGDTEAFF
-	TRBJ1-1	-	TRBV10-3	TGTGCCATTCAGGGACTAGACACTGAAGCTTTCTTT	CAIQGLDTEAFF
-	TRBJ1-5	many	TRBV28	TGTGCCAGCAGTTCTTCCGCGGGGTACGGCAATCAGCCCCAGCATTTT	CASSSSAGYGNQPQHF
TRBD1	TRBJ1-2	many	TRBV7-9	TGTGCCAGCAGCCGCGGACAGGCTAAGTATGGCTACACCTTC	CASSRGQAKYGYTF
TRBD2	TRBJ2-1	-	TRBV28	TGTGCCAGTGGACTAGCGGGGGGGTTCTCCTACAATGAGCAGTTCTTC	CASGLAGGFSYNEQFF
TRBD2	TRBJ2-1	-	TRBV4-2	TGTGCCAGCAGCCAAGATGGGGGGGCGGGGGGGAGCTCCTACAATGAGCAGTTCTTC	CASSQDGGAGGSSYNEQFF
-	TRBJ1-2	-	TRBV5-1	TGCGCCAGCAGCGATACTTCGTACACCTTC	CASSDTSYTF
-	TRBJ2-4	-	TRBV12-3/TRBV12-4	TGTGCCAACAGTCCCATTCGGTCAGCCAAAAACATTCAGTACTTC	CANSPIRSAKNIQYF
TRBD1	TRBJ1-5	-	TRBV7-6	TGTGCCAGCAGCTCCGACAGGGGGCTTCAGCCCCAGCATTTT	CASSSDRGLQPQHF
TRBD1	TRBJ1-5	few	TRBV27	TGTGCCAGCAGTTCCGGGGGGGACAGGGTTAGCAATCAGCCCCAGCATTTT	CASSSGGDRVSNQPQHF
-	TRBJ1-1	many	TRBV7-8	TGTGCCAGCAGCTTCCCCCTCCGGGGCTTGAACACTGAAGCTTTCTTT	CASSFPLRGLNTEAFF
-	TRBJ2-1	-	TRBV6-5	TGTGCCAGCAGTTACTCGGGGGCAGAATACAATGAGCAGTTCTTC	CASSYSGAEYNEQFF
-	TRBJ2-1	few	TRBV4-1	TGCGCCAGCAGCCAAGCCCCGGCCAGGGGAGATGAGCAGTTCTTC	CASSQAPARGDEQFF
TRBD2	TRBJ2-1	-	TRBV6-2/TRBV6-3	TGTGCCAGCAGTTACGAGACTAGCGGCTTACCCTCCTACAATGAGCAGTTCTTC	CASSYETSGLPSYNEQFF
-	TRBJ1-2	-	TRBV2	TGTGCCAGCAGTGACTCTGCAGGGGCGGGCTATGGCTACACCTTC	CASSDSAGAGYGYTF
-	TRBJ1-1	-	TRBV14	TGTGCCAGCAGCCAAGTTCAGGGGCGAAGCGCTGAAGCTTTCTTT	CASSQVQGRSAEAFF
TRBD1	TRBJ1-1	-	TRBV12-5	TGTGCTAGTGGGGGACGGGACAGGGGGCCGAACACTGAAGCTTTCTTT	CASGGRDRGPNTEAFF
-	TRBJ2-7	-	TRBV10-2	TGCGCCAGCTACGACAGGAGGAGACCCTACGAGCAGTACTTC	CASYDRRRPYEQYF
-	TRBJ2-3	-	TRBV6-6	TGTGCCGCCGAAGGGCCAGATACGCAGTATTTT	CAAEGPDTQYF
-	TRBJ1-5	-	TRBV6-6	TGTGCCAGCAGTTACGGCGAAAATAGCAATCAGCCCCAGCATTTT	CASSYGENSNQPQHF
-	TRBJ1-1	-	TRBV6-5	TGTGCCAGCAGTTACGACGCACTTATGAACACTGAAGCTTTCTTT	CASSYDALMNTEAFF
TRBD1	TRBJ2-1	-	TRBV10-3	TGTGCCATCAAAGACAGGGAAATCTCTGAGCAGTTCTTC	CAIKDREISEQFF
-	TRBJ2-2	-	TRBV6-5	TGTGCCAGCAGTTACTCGAGGGGAATCTCCACCGGGGAGCTGTTTTTT	CASSYSRGISTGELFF
-	TRBJ1-1	few	TRBV7-2	TGTGCCAGCAGCTCGTCAGGTGGGCAGATGAACACTGAAGCTTTCTTT	CASSSSGGQMNTEAFF
-	TRBJ2-7	few	TRBV7-9	TGTGCCAGCACCCTGGACCCTTACGAGCAGTACTTC	CASTLDPYEQYF
-	TRBJ1-5	many	TRBV7-8	TGTGCCAGCAGCTCCTCTGCAGCTTTGAGCAATCAGCCCCAGCATTTT	CASSSSAALSNQPQHF
-	TRBJ2-1	-	TRBV6-1	TGTGCCAGCTGCTACAGGGCCCATGAGCAGTTCTTC	CASCYRAHEQFF
-	TRBJ2-1	many	TRBV25-1	TGTGCCAGCAGTGACATGGCGGGGAAGGGCAATGAGCAGTTCTTC	CASSDMAGKGNEQFF
-	TRBJ1-2	-	TRBV6-2/TRBV6-3	TGTGCCAGCAGTTACCACGGGACCGAACCTTCCTACACCTTC	CASSYHGTEPSYTF
-	TRBJ1-2	-	TRBV27	TGTGCCAGCACCGAAACCCCCCAGAACGGCTACACCTTC	CASTETPQNGYTF
TRBD1	TRBJ2-6	-	TRBV13	TGTGCCAGCAGCGACAGGGAAGGGCCTGGGGCCAACGTCCTGACTTTC	CASSDREGPGANVLTF
TRBD1	TRBJ2-1	many	TRBV6-1	TGTGCCAGCAGCAAGGGCCGGGACAGGGGATACAATGAGCAGTTCTTC	CASSKGRDRGYNEQFF
-	TRBJ1-1	-	TRBV15	TGTGCCACCAGCAGAGATCGGACACCGTCCAATGAAGCTTTCTTT	CATSRDRTPSNEAFF
-	TRBJ1-1	-	TRBV14	TGTGCCAGCAGACAACTAAGGGGGGACACTGAAGCTTTCTTT	CASRQLRGDTEAFF
-	TRBJ2-1	many	TRBV12-3/TRBV12-4	TGTGCCAGCAGCTTAGTCAATGAGCAGTTCTTC	CASSLVNEQFF
-	TRBJ2-5	few	TRBV7-8	TGTGCCAGCAGCGGCAATGGAGGGGGCCGAAAGACCCAGTACTTC	CASSGNGGGRKTQYF